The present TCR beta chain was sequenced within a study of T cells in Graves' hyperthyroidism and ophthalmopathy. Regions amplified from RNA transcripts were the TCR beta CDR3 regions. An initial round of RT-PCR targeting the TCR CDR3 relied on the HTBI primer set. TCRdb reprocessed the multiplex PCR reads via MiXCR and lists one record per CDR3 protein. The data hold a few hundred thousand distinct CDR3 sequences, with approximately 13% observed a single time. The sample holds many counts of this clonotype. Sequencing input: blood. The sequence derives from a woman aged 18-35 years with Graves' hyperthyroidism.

The CDR3 DNA is TGCAGTGCTAGAGAGGACAGGTGGTACAATGAGCAGTTCTTC. Its protein product is CSAREDRWYNEQFF. The rearrangement uses TRBV20-1 and TRBJ2-1; 7 nucleotides line up with TRBD1. Per germline, CDR1 DFQATT and CDR2 SNEGSKA (reference sequence). V trimming: 0 bases; J trimming: 4 bases; junction bases outside the gene matches: 3. The CDR3 loop spans 14 amino acids.